This TCR beta chain was observed in a study of cytomegalovirus exposure and HLA in healthy donors. The germline V gene encodes CDR1 SQVTM and CDR2 ANQGSEA. The CDR3 spans 11 residues. Trimming stripped 5 bases from V and 5 bases from J, with 10 bases between. The repertoire was sequenced with immunoSEQ multiplex PCR; TCRdb's copy has only in-frame clones and lacks some. This table has 150,000 to 200,000 clones, roughly 77% appearing once. The TCR was taken from a young woman in good health and CMV-seronegative. The rearrangement joins TRBV29-1 to TRBJ2-7; a weak D match, TRBD1 (6 bases). Source material: PBMCs. The CDR3 DNA sequence: TGCAGCGTTACAGGGCTAGACGAGCAGTACTTC. This codes for CSVTGLDEQYF.